This is a list of T cell receptor beta chains from one sample in a study of CD8 T cells in ankylosing spondylitis. A single record per CDR3 protein comes from TCRdb applying MiXCR to the 5' RACE reads. The profile covers 180,000 or so distinct CDR3 sequences, with approximately 10% appearing a single time and around 29% taken by the ten largest. The sample comprised blood, either unsorted or a sorted T cell fraction (not recorded which). The receptors derive from a male donor with ankylosing spondylitis or in good health (not recorded which). CDR3s include the opening cysteine and the closing phenylalanine or tryptophan. The D gene is left open where the match is weak. Size tells how often a clone was seen (once, few, many) or the class of an expanded clone, and some rows leave it out.

size,J,V,D,length,DNA,CDR3
many,TRBJ2-2,TRBV5-1,TRBD2,16,TGCGCCAGCAGCCTAGCGGGAGGGCCGATGGCCGGGGAGCTGTTTTTT,CASSLAGGPMAGELFF
.,TRBJ2-5,TRBV20-1,.,14,TGCAGTGCCCTGCTTGGACCGCAAACGGGGACCCAGTACTTC,CSALLGPQTGTQYF
many,TRBJ2-7,TRBV28,.,12,TGTGCCAGCAATAAGAGGTTATACGAGCAGTACTTC,CASNKRLYEQYF
.,TRBJ2-7,TRBV7-2,.,12,TGTGCCAGCAGCTTAGACGAAAGCGAGCAGTACTTC,CASSLDESEQYF
.,TRBJ2-1,TRBV20-1,.,16,TGCAGTGCTAGAGGACAGGACGGAAAATCCTACAATGAGCAGTTCTTC,CSARGQDGKSYNEQFF
many,TRBJ2-3,TRBV14,.,14,TGTGCCAGCAGCCAAGACAGGGTCACAGATACGCAGTATTTT,CASSQDRVTDTQYF
many,TRBJ2-5,TRBV4-3,TRBD1,15,TGCGCCAGCAGCCAAGGCGTCGGCAGGGGGGAGACCCAGTACTTC,CASSQGVGRGETQYF
many,TRBJ2-6,TRBV24-1,TRBD1,19,TGTGCCACCAGTGATCCTCGGACAGGGGGCAGCTCTGGGGCCAACGTCCTGACTTTC,CATSDPRTGGSSGANVLTF
many,TRBJ2-6,TRBV6-5,.,16,TGTGCCAGCAGTTACCTCCCTAACTCTGGGGCCAACGTCCTGACTTTC,CASSYLPNSGANVLTF
many,TRBJ1-1,TRBV20-1,.,14,TGCAGTGCTAGAGAGGGGGCGCATGGGACTGAAGCTTTCTTT,CSAREGAHGTEAFF
many,TRBJ2-2,TRBV5-5,.,14,TGTGCCAGCAGCTACGACAGGAACACCGGGGAGCTGTTTTTT,CASSYDRNTGELFF
many,TRBJ2-1,TRBV12-3/TRBV12-4,TRBD1,14,TGTGCCAGCACCCTCGGACAGGGAAAGGGCAGATGGTTCTTC,CASTLGQGKGRWFF
many,TRBJ1-1,TRBV29-1,.,13,TGCAGCGTTACCGTGACCCCAAACACTGAAGCTTTCTTT,CSVTVTPNTEAFF
.,TRBJ2-6,TRBV3-1,TRBD1,22,TGTGCCAGCGGCTTACCATGTAGGGGACAGGGAGTCTTCCTCTCTGGGGCCAACGTCCTGACTTTC,CASGLPCRGQGVFLSGANVLTF
many,TRBJ1-2,TRBV21-1,.,11,TGTGCCAGCAGCGGGGACTATGGCTACACCTTC,CASSGDYGYTF
few,TRBJ2-7,TRBV20-1,TRBD2,13,TGCAGTGCTAGCGAAGCGGGAGCCTACGAGCAGTACTTC,CSASEAGAYEQYF
.,TRBJ2-5,TRBV25-1,.,14,TGTGCCAGCAGTGAATCGGGCAGGGGAGAGACCCAGTACTTC,CASSESGRGETQYF
few,TRBJ2-3,TRBV7-9,.,16,TGTGCCAGCAGCCTGCCCTCTGACCGGATCACAGATACGCAGTATTTT,CASSLPSDRITDTQYF
many,TRBJ2-1,TRBV29-1,TRBD2,13,TGCAGCTCCCAGATAGCGGGAGGGGGTGAGCAGTTCTTC,CSSQIAGGGEQFF
few,TRBJ1-2,TRBV7-2,TRBD1,17,TGTGCCAGCAGCGCCTGGACAGGGAGGAGACTTAACTATGGCTACACCTTC,CASSAWTGRRLNYGYTF
.,TRBJ2-3,TRBV5-1,TRBD2,16,TGCGCCAGCAGCTCGGAGACTAGCGGGAATACAGCTACGCAGTATTTT,CASSSETSGNTATQYF
few,TRBJ2-7,TRBV6-5,.,16,TGTGCCAGCAGTTACTCGGCGGGGCCTAACACCTACGAGCAGTACTTC,CASSYSAGPNTYEQYF
many,TRBJ2-1,TRBV5-1,TRBD1,15,TGCGCCAGCAGCTTGGGGGACAGCCACTACAATGAGCAGTTCTTC,CASSLGDSHYNEQFF
many,TRBJ1-6,TRBV5-1,.,15,TGCGCCAGCAGCTTGGGGCAGGGGAAGAATTCACCCCTCCACTTT,CASSLGQGKNSPLHF
few,TRBJ2-7,TRBV3-1,TRBD2,16,TGTGCCAGCAGCCCCGAGCCGGGACTACGCTCCTACGAGCAGTACTTC,CASSPEPGLRSYEQYF
.,TRBJ1-2,TRBV7-2,.,16,TGTGCCAGCACCTCCTTCGCCCGGTTGGGGAACTATGGCTACACCTTC,CASTSFARLGNYGYTF
few,TRBJ2-7,TRBV18,TRBD2,16,TGTGCCAGCCACGGACTAGCGGGGGGACAAACTAACGAGCAGTACTTC,CASHGLAGGQTNEQYF
many,TRBJ2-1,TRBV2,TRBD1,15,TGTGCCAGCAGAGCCGGGACAGGGGCGTCCAATGAGCAGTTCTTC,CASRAGTGASNEQFF
many,TRBJ2-1,TRBV7-6,TRBD2,19,TGTGCCAGCAGCGCGAACTCCGGGACTAACCTTATCTCCTACAATGAGCAGTTCTTC,CASSANSGTNLISYNEQFF
many,TRBJ2-7,TRBV7-9,.,12,TGTGCCAGCAGCCCCTCGGGTAGCGAGCAGTACTTC,CASSPSGSEQYF
few,TRBJ1-6,TRBV2,TRBD1,16,TGTGCCAGCAGATCGAGACAGGGCTCCTATAATTCACCCCTCCACTTT,CASRSRQGSYNSPLHF
.,TRBJ1-1,TRBV5-1,.,13,TGCGCCAGCAGCCAGGACAGTAACACTGAAGCTTTCTTT,CASSQDSNTEAFF
many,TRBJ2-1,TRBV6-1,.,16,TGTGCCAGCAGTCCATTCTGGTCGAGCTCCTACAATGAGCAGTTCTTC,CASSPFWSSSYNEQFF
.,TRBJ2-1,TRBV27,TRBD2,15,TGTGCCAGCAGCCCCGGGACTAGGGAGTCGGTTGAGCAGTTCTTC,CASSPGTRESVEQFF
.,TRBJ2-7,TRBV19,.,14,TGTGCCAGTAGTATACCGGGACAAAGCTACGAGCAGTACTTC,CASSIPGQSYEQYF
.,TRBJ2-2,TRBV20-1,TRBD2,15,TGCAGTGCTAAGGAAGGCGGGGGGGGCACCGGGGAGCTGTTTTTT,CSAKEGGGGTGELFF
.,TRBJ1-2,TRBV5-1,TRBD1,17,TGCGCCAGCAGCTCGGACAGGGGGCCCACCCTACATAATGGCTACACCTTC,CASSSDRGPTLHNGYTF
.,TRBJ1-1,TRBV7-9,.,13,TGTGCCAGCAGCTTCGGTCCCGACACTGAAGCTTTCTTT,CASSFGPDTEAFF
many,TRBJ2-3,TRBV10-2,.,15,TGCGCCAGCAATGCGAGGGGCGCATCCACAGATACGCAGTATTTT,CASNARGASTDTQYF
many,TRBJ2-5,TRBV7-8,.,14,TGTGCCAGCAGTCAGAGGTGGGGGCGCGAGACCCAGTACTTC,CASSQRWGRETQYF
few,TRBJ2-7,TRBV18,TRBD2,15,TGTGCCAGCTCACCATCTAGCGGGAGGGCCGAAGAGCAGTACTTC,CASSPSSGRAEEQYF
few,TRBJ2-3,TRBV20-1,TRBD1,16,TGCAGTGCTAGAGGGCCAGGAAGGGGGCTCACAGATACGCAGTATTTT,CSARGPGRGLTDTQYF
many,TRBJ1-6,TRBV5-1,.,14,TGCGCCAGCAGCTTGGGGGATCCGGATTCACCCCTCCACTTT,CASSLGDPDSPLHF
many,TRBJ2-3,TRBV9,.,15,TGTGCCAGCAGCCCCGGGGGAGGCGCCACAGATACGCAGTATTTT,CASSPGGGATDTQYF
.,TRBJ2-6,TRBV2,.,13,TGTGCCAGCGAGCACGGAGGGGCCAACGTCCTGACTTTC,CASEHGGANVLTF
.,TRBJ2-5,TRBV9,.,14,TGTGCCAGCAGCGCTCGGGAGCTAGAAGAGACCCAGTACTTC,CASSARELEETQYF
many,TRBJ2-2,TRBV12-3/TRBV12-4,TRBD1,15,TGTGCCAGCAGTTTCGACAGGGCGAACACCGGGGAGCTGTTTTTT,CASSFDRANTGELFF
many,TRBJ2-1,TRBV11-2,.,15,TGTGCCAGCAGTCCCATTCAAGGGGTTCCAAATGAGCAGTTCTTC,CASSPIQGVPNEQFF
.,TRBJ2-3,TRBV7-2,.,15,TGTGCCAGCAGCTTATACGGCCCGGACACAGATACGCAGTATTTT,CASSLYGPDTDTQYF
few,TRBJ2-1,TRBV6-2/TRBV6-3,TRBD1,16,TGTGCCAGCAGTTTTCGACAGGGGGAGACCTACAATGAGCAGTTCTTC,CASSFRQGETYNEQFF
many,TRBJ2-3,TRBV20-1,.,12,TGCAGTTCCATTACTAGCACAGATACGCAGTATTTT,CSSITSTDTQYF
.,TRBJ1-1,TRBV5-1,.,16,TGCGCCAGCAGCCTTGGACAGATCCTCATGAACACTGAAGCTTTCTTT,CASSLGQILMNTEAFF
few,TRBJ2-7,TRBV4-2,TRBD2,15,TGTGCCAGCAGCCAAGAACTAGCGGGGAACTACGAGCAGTACTTC,CASSQELAGNYEQYF
once,TRBJ2-3,TRBV20-1,.,13,TGCAGTGCCAGGTTCGGGGGAGCAGATACGCAGTATTTT,CSARFGGADTQYF